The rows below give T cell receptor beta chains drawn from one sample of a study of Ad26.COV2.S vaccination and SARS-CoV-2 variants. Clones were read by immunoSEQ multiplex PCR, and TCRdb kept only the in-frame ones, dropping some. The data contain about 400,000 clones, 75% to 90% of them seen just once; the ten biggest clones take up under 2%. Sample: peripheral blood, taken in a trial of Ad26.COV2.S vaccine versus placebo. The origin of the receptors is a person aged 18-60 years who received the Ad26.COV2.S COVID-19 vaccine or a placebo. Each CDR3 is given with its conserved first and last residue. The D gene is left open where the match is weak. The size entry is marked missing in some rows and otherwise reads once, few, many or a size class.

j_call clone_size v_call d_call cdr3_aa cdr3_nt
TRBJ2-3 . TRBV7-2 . CASSADRADTQYF TGTGCCAGCAGCGCCGACCGAGCAGATACGCAGTATTTT
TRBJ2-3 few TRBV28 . CASSLPATDTQYF TGTGCCAGCAGTTTACCTGCCACAGATACGCAGTATTTT
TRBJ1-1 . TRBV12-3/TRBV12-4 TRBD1 CASSLGTGTEAFF TGTGCCAGCAGTTTGGGGACAGGGACTGAAGCTTTCTTT
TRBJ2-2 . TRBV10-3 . CAISESNRNTGELFF TGTGCCATCAGTGAGTCGAATAGAAACACCGGGGAGCTGTTTTTT
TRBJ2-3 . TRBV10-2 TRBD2 CASTLTSGRARGSDTQYF TGCGCCAGCACCCTCACTAGCGGGAGGGCCCGGGGGTCAGATACGCAGTATTTT
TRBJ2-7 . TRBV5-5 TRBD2 CASSIRTSGRAYEQYF TGTGCCAGCAGCATCCGGACTAGCGGGAGGGCCTACGAGCAGTACTTC
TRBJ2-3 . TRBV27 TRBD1 CASSPGTDPDTQYF TGTGCCAGCAGCCCCGGGACAGACCCAGATACGCAGTATTTT
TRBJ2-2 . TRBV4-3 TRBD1 CASSQDQPGGAVGELFF TGCGCCAGCAGCCAAGATCAACCAGGGGGCGCGGTCGGGGAGCTGTTTTTT
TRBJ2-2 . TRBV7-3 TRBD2 CASRSGRNTGELFF TGTGCCAGCAGAAGCGGGAGAAACACCGGGGAGCTGTTTTTT
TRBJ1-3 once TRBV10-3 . CAISATGYSGNTIYF TGTGCCATCAGCGCGACGGGATACTCTGGAAACACCATATATTTT
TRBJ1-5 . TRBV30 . CAWSPIPAPSQPQHF TGTGCCTGGAGTCCCATCCCTGCCCCTTCTCAGCCCCAGCATTTT
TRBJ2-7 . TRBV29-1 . CSVEGHNRDEQYF TGCAGCGTTGAAGGCCACAACAGGGACGAGCAGTACTTC
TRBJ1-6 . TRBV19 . CASTTGSSPLHF TGTGCCAGTACTACAGGGTCTTCACCCCTCCACTTT
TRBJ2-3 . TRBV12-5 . CASGAILTDTQYF TGTGCTAGTGGCGCGATCCTCACAGATACGCAGTATTTT
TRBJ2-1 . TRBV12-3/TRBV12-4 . CASSLAGDNEQFF TGTGCCAGCAGTTTAGCAGGGGACAATGAGCAGTTCTTC
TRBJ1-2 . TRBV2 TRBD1 CASSVRDSPIF TGTGCCAGCAGTGTTCGGGACAGCCCGATCTTC
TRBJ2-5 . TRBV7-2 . CASSSQYQETQYF TGTGCCAGCAGCTCCCAGTACCAGGAGACCCAGTACTTC
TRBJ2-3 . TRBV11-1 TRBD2 CASSYLAGHTDTQYF TGTGCCAGCAGCTACCTAGCGGGACACACAGATACGCAGTATTTT
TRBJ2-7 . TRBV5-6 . CASSQGLSIYEQYF TGTGCCAGCAGCCAGGGACTTTCAATCTACGAGCAGTACTTC
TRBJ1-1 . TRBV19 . CASRGNTEAFF TGTGCCAGTAGGGGGAACACTGAAGCTTTCTTT
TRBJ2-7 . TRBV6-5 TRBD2 CASTPRREAYEQYF TGTGCCAGCACCCCCCGGCGGGAGGCCTACGAGCAGTACTTC
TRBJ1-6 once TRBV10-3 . CAIAPEGGNSPLHF TGTGCCATCGCCCCGGAGGGAGGAAATTCACCCCTCCACTTT
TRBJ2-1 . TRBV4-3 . CASSQDVQGYNEQFF TGCGCCAGCAGCCAAGATGTGCAGGGCTACAATGAGCAGTTCTTC
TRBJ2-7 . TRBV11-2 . CASSRPWYEQYF TGTGCCAGCAGCCGGCCATGGTACGAGCAGTACTTC
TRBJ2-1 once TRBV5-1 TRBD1 CASSPGQYYNEQFF TGCGCCAGCAGCCCGGGACAGTACTACAATGAGCAGTTCTTC
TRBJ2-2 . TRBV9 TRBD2 CASSVDPPGRVGTGELFF TGTGCCAGCAGCGTAGATCCCCCCGGGAGGGTAGGGACCGGGGAGCTGTTTTTT
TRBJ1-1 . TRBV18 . CASSPGRGYTEAFF TGTGCCAGCTCACCAGGACGAGGGTACACTGAAGCTTTCTTT
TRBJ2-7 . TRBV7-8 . CASSLEVSHEQYF TGTGCCAGCAGCTTAGAGGTCAGCCACGAGCAGTACTTC
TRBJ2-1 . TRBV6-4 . CASSRDSNSYNEQFF TGTGCCAGCAGTAGGGACTCCAATTCCTACAATGAGCAGTTCTTC
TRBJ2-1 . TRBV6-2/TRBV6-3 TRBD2 CASSYLKLAGGMSEQFF TGTGCCAGCAGTTACCTTAAACTAGCGGGAGGGATGAGTGAGCAGTTCTTC
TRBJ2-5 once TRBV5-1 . CASAPSGNGETQYF TGCGCCAGCGCCCCTTCAGGGAATGGGGAGACCCAGTACTTC
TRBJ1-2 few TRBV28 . CASSLQGPGYGYTF TGTGCCAGCAGTTTACAGGGACCTGGCTATGGCTACACCTTC
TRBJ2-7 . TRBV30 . CAWSVGSPYEQYF TGTGCCTGGAGTGTTGGCAGCCCCTACGAGCAGTACTTC
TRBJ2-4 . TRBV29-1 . CSVNRDRENIQYF TGCAGCGTTAACCGGGACCGTGAAAACATTCAGTACTTC
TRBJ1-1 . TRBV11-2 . CASSLDGSGTEAFF TGTGCCAGCAGCTTAGATGGATCGGGGACTGAAGCTTTCTTT
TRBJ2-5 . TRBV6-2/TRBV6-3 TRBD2 CASSYPHRTPGLAKETQYF TGTGCCAGCAGTTACCCCCACCGAACTCCGGGACTAGCGAAAGAGACCCAGTACTTC
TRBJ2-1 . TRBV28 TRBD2 CATWREGRYEQFF TGTGCCACCTGGCGGGAGGGAAGGTATGAGCAGTTCTTC
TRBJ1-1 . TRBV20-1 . CSASWNTEAFF TGCAGTGCTAGCTGGAACACTGAAGCTTTCTTT
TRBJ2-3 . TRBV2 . CASSEDRPSTDTQYF TGTGCCAGCAGTGAAGACAGACCAAGCACAGATACGCAGTATTTT
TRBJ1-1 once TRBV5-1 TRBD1 CASSSGTGDTEAFF TGCGCCAGCAGCTCCGGGACAGGGGACACTGAAGCTTTCTTT
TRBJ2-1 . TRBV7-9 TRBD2 CASSPLRGLAGEGQFF TGTGCCAGCAGCCCCCTCCGGGGACTAGCGGGAGAGGGGCAGTTCTTC
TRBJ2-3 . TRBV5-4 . CASSLVGRSTDTQYF TGTGCCAGCAGCTTGGTCGGAAGGAGCACAGATACGCAGTATTTT
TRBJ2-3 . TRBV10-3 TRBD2 CATQTRLAGDQDTQYF TGTGCCACCCAAACCCGACTAGCGGGAGATCAAGATACGCAGTATTTT
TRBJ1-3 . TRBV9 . CASSLSPGVFGNTIYF TGTGCCAGCAGCTTGTCCCCAGGGGTCTTCGGAAACACCATATATTTT
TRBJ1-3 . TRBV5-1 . CASSLDQPRSGNTIYF TGCGCCAGCAGCTTGGACCAACCCCGCTCTGGAAACACCATATATTTT